These 13 T cell receptor beta chains were sequenced from one sample in a study of tissue T cells after allogeneic stem cell transplantation. Sequencing was performed with immunoSEQ multiplex PCR; in TCRdb, only in-frame clones are kept and a portion is missing. The table has about 43,000 clones, roughly 89% seen once. Sequences were derived from blood, sampled before transplantation. These receptors originate from a woman between 35 and 75 years old who later had graft-versus-host disease after an allogeneic stem cell transplant.

The J gene is TRBJ2-1, the V gene TRBV10-3; 7 nucleotides align to TRBD2. Germline loops: CDR1 ENHRY, CDR2 SYGVKD. Unmatched junction bases numbered 16, after V lost 4 bases and J lost 4 bases. This CDR3 spans 18 amino acids. CDR3 protein: CAISGSGVGRERYNEQFF. The CDR3 DNA sequence: TGTGCCATCAGTGGATCCGGGGTGGGGAGGGAGCGTTACAATGAGCAGTTCTTC.

V gene TRBV18 combines with J gene TRBJ2-1; 9 bases are shared with TRBD2. The CDR3 extends over 16 amino acids. The junction had 4 bases not matched to a gene; V was cut back by 3 bases and J by 1 base. CDR1 KGHSH and CDR2 LQKENI come from the germline V gene. CDR3 amino acids: CASSPALAGSYNEQFF. The CDR3 coding sequence is TGTGCCAGCTCACCTGCTCTAGCGGGGTCCTACAATGAGCAGTTCTTC.

The chain recombines TRBV15 with TRBJ2-3, with D tentatively TRBD1 (6 bases). This CDR3 is 13 amino acids long. CDR1 is LNHNV, CDR2 YYDKDF, per germline (reference sequence). V lost 8 bases to trimming and J lost 3 bases, with 12 bases between them. DNA of the CDR3: TGTGCCACCCTCCTCCAGGGGACAGATACGCAGTATTTT. Amino acids: CATLLQGTDTQYF.

V is TRBV5-4 and J is TRBJ1-6; TRBD1 might be the D (6 bases). Trimming shortened V by 1 base and J by 10 bases, and 18 bases separated the two germline ends. This CDR3 is 16 amino acids long. Germline lookup yields CDR1 SGHNT and CDR2 YYREEE (reference sequence). The CDR3: CASSLLGGQLGSPLHF. The DNA for the CDR3 is TGTGCCAGCAGCTTGTTAGGGGGACAACTCGGCTCACCCCTCCACTTT.

This chain joins TRBV30 and TRBJ2-1, with 10 bases aligning to TRBD2. The CDR3 runs 15 residues. V gave up 0 bases and J gave up 4 bases; unmatched junction bases: 3. The germline V gene has CDR1 GTSNPN and CDR2 SVGIG (reference sequence). Here the CDR3 reads CAWSVGLADYNEQFF. The CDR3 DNA is TGTGCCTGGAGTGTAGGACTAGCGGATTACAATGAGCAGTTCTTC.

V is TRBV5-1 and J is TRBJ1-3; 8 bases agree with TRBD1. The CDR3 spans 16 residues. Trimming took 1 base from V and 1 from J; bases not matched to a gene: 4. Germline V gene sequence: CDR1 SGHRS, CDR2 YFSETQ. CDR3 in amino acids: CASSLITGGSGNTIYF. The CDR3 DNA is TGCGCCAGCAGCTTGATTACAGGGGGTTCTGGAAACACCATATATTTT. The whole variable domain, filled in from reference TRBV5-1 and TRBJ1-3, reads KAGVTQTPRYLIKTRGQQVTLSCSPISGHRSVSWYQQTPGQGLQFLFEYFSETQRNKGNFPGRFSGRQFSNSRSEMNVSTLELGDSALYLCASSLITGGSGNTIYFGEGSWLTVV.

This clone turned up a few times. V gene TRBV7-2 combines with J gene TRBJ2-3; D is possibly TRBD1 (6 bases). Germline V gives CDR1 SGHTA, CDR2 FQGNSA. The V and J ends lost 2 bases and 3 bases respectively, with 12 bases between them. The CDR3 is 15 residues long. The CDR3 protein is CASSLQGFWTDTQYF. CDR3 nucleotide sequence: TGTGCCAGCAGCTTACAGGGGTTCTGGACAGATACGCAGTATTTT.

The rearrangement joins TRBV3-1 (or the pseudogene TRBV3-2) to TRBJ2-2; possible D gene TRBD2, 6 bases. The CDR3 contains 14 residues. Trimming pared 1 base from V and 6 bases from J, leaving 9 bases between. Per the germline V gene, CDR1 is LGHDT and CDR2 is YNNKEL (reference sequence). CDR3 residues: CASSQVGGPGELFF. CDR3 DNA: TGTGCCAGCAGCCAAGTCGGAGGGCCCGGGGAGCTGTTTTTT.

This clone was detected only once. The chain carries TRBV2 and TRBJ2-7, with a weak D call TRBD1 (6 bases). CDR1 and CDR2 from the germline V gene are SNHLY and FYNNEI. V dropped 6 bases and J dropped 1 base, with 13 bases sitting between them. The CDR3 consists of 14 residues. CDR3 region: CASRSGRGSYEQYF. The CDR3 DNA reads TGTGCCAGCAGAAGCGGCAGGGGTTCCTACGAGCAGTACTTC.

The CDR3 DNA reads as TGTGCCAGCAGCCCGACATGGAACGATTCACCCCTCCACTTT. Translation: CASSPTWNDSPLHF. This chain uses TRBV5-6 with TRBJ1-6; the D is unclear. Per germline, CDR1 SGHDT and CDR2 YYEEEE. V lost 4 bases to trimming and J lost 8 bases, with 13 bases between them. The CDR3 runs to 14 residues. Full variable domain (remainder filled in from reference TRBV5-6 and TRBJ1-6): DAGVTQSPTHLIKTRGQQVTLRCSPKSGHDTVSWYQQALGQGPQFIFQYYEEEERQRGNFPDRFSGHQFPNYSSELNVNALLLGDSALYLCASSPTWNDSPLHFGNGTRLTVT.

The chain recombines TRBV27 with TRBJ1-2; D perhaps matches TRBD1 (5 bases). Germline CDR1 is MNHEY and CDR2 is SMNVEV (reference sequence). V was trimmed by 6 bases and J by 2 bases, leaving 10 bases between them. The CDR3 covers 13 residues. The chain's CDR3 is CASRKGQNYGYTF. DNA for the CDR3: TGTGCCAGCAGAAAGGGGCAAAACTATGGCTACACCTTC.

The CDR3 here is CASSLSGGSTTDTQYF. The CDR3 DNA is TGTGCCAGCAGCCTCAGCGGCGGGAGTACCACAGATACGCAGTATTTT. The chain uses TRBV7-2 and TRBJ2-3, with TRBD2 matching 7 bases. CDR1 and CDR2 (germline): SGHTA, FQGNSA. With V trimmed by 5 bases and J by 2 bases, 10 bases remained unmatched. The CDR3 is made up of 16 amino acids.

The table lists this clone with a few counts. The chain joins TRBV29-1 to TRBJ1-1, with TRBD1 as a possible D gene (5 bases). Germline values: CDR1 SQVTM, CDR2 ANQGSEA. V lost 4 bases and J lost 5, with 17 bases in between. The CDR3 has 14 amino acids. The CDR3 region is CSVARGGMGTEAFF. The CDR3 DNA reads TGCAGCGTTGCCCGGGGGGGAATGGGGACTGAAGCTTTCTTT. The full variable domain, in which reference TRBV29-1 and TRBJ1-1 provide the parts outside the CDR3, is SAVISQKPSRDICQRGTSLTIQCQVDSQVTMMFWYRQQPGQSLTLIATANQGSEATYESGFVIDKFPISRPNLTFSTLTVSNMSPEDSSIYLCSVARGGMGTEAFFGQGTRLTVV.